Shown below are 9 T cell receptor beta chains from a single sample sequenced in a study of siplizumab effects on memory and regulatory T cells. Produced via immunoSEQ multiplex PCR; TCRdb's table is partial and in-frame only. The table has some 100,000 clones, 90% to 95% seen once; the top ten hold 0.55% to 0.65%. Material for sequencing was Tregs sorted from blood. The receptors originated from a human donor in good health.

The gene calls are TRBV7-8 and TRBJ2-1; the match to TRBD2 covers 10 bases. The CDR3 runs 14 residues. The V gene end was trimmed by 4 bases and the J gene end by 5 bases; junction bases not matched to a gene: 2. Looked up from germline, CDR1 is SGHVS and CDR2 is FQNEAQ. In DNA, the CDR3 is TGTGCCAGCAGCTATAGCGGGAGGAACAATGAGCAGTTCTTC. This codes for CASSYSGRNNEQFF.

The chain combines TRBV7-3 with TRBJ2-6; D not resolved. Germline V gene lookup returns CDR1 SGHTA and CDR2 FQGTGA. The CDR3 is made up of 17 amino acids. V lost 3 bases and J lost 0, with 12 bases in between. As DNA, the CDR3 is TGTGCCAGCAGCTTTTCTTGGAGCTCCTCTGGGGCCAACGTCCTGACTTTC. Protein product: CASSFSWSSSGANVLTF.

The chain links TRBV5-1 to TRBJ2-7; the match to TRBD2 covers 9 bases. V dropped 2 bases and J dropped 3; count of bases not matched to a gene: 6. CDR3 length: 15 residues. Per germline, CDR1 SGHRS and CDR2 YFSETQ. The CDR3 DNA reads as TGCGCCAGCAGCTTAGGGCTAGCGGGGTTCTACGAGCAGTACTTC. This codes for CASSLGLAGFYEQYF. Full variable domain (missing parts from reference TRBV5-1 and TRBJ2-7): KAGVTQTPRYLIKTRGQQVTLSCSPISGHRSVSWYQQTPGQGLQFLFEYFSETQRNKGNFPGRFSGRQFSNSRSEMNVSTLELGDSALYLCASSLGLAGFYEQYFGPGTRLTVT.

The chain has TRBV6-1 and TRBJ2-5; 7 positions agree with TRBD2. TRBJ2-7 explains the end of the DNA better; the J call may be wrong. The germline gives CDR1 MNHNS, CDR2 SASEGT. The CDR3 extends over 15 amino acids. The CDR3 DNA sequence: TGTGCCAGCAGTGTTGGGGGGGGGACGGGCTACGAGCAGTACTTC. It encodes CASSVGGGTGYEQYF.

The CDR3 region has the DNA TGCGCCAGCAGCTCCGCCCCCGCGGGACTAGCGGGAGAAAATGAGCAGTTCTTC. Its protein product is CASSSAPAGLAGENEQFF. The chain couples TRBV5-1 to TRBJ2-1, with 14 bases matching TRBD2. V was clipped by 3 bases and J by 7 bases; unmatched bases: 12. The CDR3 totals 18 residues. CDR1 and CDR2 from the germline V gene are SGHRS and YFSETQ.

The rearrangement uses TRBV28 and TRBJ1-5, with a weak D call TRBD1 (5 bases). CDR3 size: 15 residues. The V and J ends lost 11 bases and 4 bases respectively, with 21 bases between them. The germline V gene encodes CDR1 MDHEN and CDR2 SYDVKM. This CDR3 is CAGRGAGTRNQPQHF. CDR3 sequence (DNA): TGTGCCGGCCGAGGGGCCGGGACTCGAAATCAGCCCCAGCATTTT.

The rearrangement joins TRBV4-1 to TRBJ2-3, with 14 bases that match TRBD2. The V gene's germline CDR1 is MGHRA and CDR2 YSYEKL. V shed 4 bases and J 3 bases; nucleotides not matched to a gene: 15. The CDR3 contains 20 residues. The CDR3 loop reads CASSPTPLGLAGGGTDTQYF. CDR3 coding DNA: TGCGCCAGCAGCCCAACCCCACTAGGACTAGCGGGAGGAGGGACAGATACGCAGTATTTT.

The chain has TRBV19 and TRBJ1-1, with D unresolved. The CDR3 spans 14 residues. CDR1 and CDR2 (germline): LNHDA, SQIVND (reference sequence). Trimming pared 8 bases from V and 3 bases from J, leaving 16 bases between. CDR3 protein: CASRVRGDYTEAFF. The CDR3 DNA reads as TGTGCCAGTCGGGTGCGGGGTGATTACACTGAAGCTTTCTTT. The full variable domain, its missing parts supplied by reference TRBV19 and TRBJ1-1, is DGGITQSPKYLFRKEGQNVTLSCEQNLNHDAMYWYRQDPGQGLRLIYYSQIVNDFQKGDIAEGYSVSREKKESFPLTVTSAQKNPTAFYLCASRVRGDYTEAFFGQGTRLTVV.

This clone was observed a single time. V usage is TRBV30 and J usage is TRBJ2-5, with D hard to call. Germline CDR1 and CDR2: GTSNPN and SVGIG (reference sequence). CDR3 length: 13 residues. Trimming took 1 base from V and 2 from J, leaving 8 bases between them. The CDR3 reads CAWSGTEQETQYF. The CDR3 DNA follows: TGTGCCTGGAGTGGGACGGAACAAGAGACCCAGTACTTC.